The source of this TCR beta chain is a study of T-cell reconstitution after alpha-beta-depleted transplantation in children. This clonotype has only a few counts. The antigen is not known. A read error may produce the germline difference seen at one junction end. Unique molecular identifiers were incorporated during preparation of the TCRbeta library. One entry per CDR3 protein results from TCRdb running MiXCR on the PCR reads. The sample gives 450,000 to 550,000 distinct CDR3 sequences, approximately 10% of which show up once; around 13% is in the top ten. This CDR3 comprises 12 residues. CDR1 and CDR2 (germline): MNHNS, SASEGT. Whole-study results and caveats: About two months after transplant, alpha-beta T cells reportedly came from several hundred expanded graft clones.

Specimen: PBMCs, mostly from graft donor cells, collected 180 days after TCRalphabeta/CD19-depleted stem cell transplant. The sequence was collected from a female patient aged 2-9 years who had a stem cell transplant for aplastic anemia, so the T cells may come from the graft donor. This chain uses TRBV6-1 with TRBJ2-5; unclear D gene. The CDR3 nucleotides are TGTGCCAGCAGGGAAGCGATCGAGACCCAGTACTTC. Residues: CASREAIETQYF.